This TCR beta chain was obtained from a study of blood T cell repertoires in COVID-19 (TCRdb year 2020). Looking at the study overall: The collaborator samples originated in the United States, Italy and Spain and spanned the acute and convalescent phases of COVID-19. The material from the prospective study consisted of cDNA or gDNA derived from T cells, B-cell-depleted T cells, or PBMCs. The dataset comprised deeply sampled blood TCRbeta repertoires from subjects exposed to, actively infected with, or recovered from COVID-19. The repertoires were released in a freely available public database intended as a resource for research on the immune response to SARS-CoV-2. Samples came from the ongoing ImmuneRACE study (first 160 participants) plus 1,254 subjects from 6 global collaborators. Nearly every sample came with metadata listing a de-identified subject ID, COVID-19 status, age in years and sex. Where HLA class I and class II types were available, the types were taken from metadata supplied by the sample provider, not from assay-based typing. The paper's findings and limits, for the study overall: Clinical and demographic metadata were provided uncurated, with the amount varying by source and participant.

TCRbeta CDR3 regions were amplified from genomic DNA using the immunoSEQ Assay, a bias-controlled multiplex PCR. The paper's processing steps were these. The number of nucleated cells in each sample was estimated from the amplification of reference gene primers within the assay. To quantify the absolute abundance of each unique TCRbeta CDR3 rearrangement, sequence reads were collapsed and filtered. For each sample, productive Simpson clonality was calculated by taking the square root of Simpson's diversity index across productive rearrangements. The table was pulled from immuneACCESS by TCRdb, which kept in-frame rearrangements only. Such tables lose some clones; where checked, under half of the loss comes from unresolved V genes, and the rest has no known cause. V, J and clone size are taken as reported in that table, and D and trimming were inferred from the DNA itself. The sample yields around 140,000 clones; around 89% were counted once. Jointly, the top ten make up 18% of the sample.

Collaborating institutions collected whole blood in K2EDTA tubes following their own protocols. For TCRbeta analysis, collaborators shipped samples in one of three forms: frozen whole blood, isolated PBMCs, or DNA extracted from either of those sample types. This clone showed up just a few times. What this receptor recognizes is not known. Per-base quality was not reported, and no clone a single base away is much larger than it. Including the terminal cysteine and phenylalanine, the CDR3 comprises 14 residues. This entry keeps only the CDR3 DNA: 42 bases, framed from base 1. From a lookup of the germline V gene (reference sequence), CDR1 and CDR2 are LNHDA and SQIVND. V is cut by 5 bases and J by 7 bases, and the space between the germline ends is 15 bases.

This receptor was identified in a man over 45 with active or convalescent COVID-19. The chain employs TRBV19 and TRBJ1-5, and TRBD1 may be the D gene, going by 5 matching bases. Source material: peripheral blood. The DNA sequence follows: TGTGCCAGTAGTTCTACCCCCGGGGGGCAGCCCCAGCATTTT. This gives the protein CASSSTPGGQPQHF.